This entry describes one TCR beta chain. As yet, its antigen is unknown. This CDR3 contains 13 residues. Per the germline V gene, CDR1 is MNHNY and CDR2 is SVGAGI (reference sequence). V was shortened by 2 bases and J by 7 bases, with 11 bases between the two germline ends. The data were taken from a study of shared clonotypes between healthy human individuals. Findings and limits, study-wide: Rarefaction curves obtained for sorted subsets showed sequencing incomplete despite large depth. Among a handful of donors, around 5% of naive CD4 clonotypes were found in common. Naive subsets generally had larger estimated richness than memory subsets.

The genomic DNA of each subset was split evenly across several immunoSEQ plates. Libraries were prepared by immunoSEQ multiplex PCR; TCRdb keeps only in-frame clonotypes and omits some of them. The sample has approximately 1,000,000 clones, approximately 75% seen once. Sequenced material: memory CD4+ T cells from PBMCs. Subset specified: CD45RA-negative fraction. This rearrangement joins TRBV6-6 to TRBJ1-1, with D possibly TRBD1 on 5 matching bases. The receptor was isolated from a man between 18 and 35 years old in good health. Some clones in this sample may be carry-over from other donors' samples. The CDR3 nucleotides are TGTGCCAGCAGTTACGCTCAGGGTAGTGAAGCTTTCTTT. This codes for CASSYAQGSEAFF.